The 20 T cell receptor beta chains in this list originate from one sample, sequenced in a study of T cells in Graves' hyperthyroidism and ophthalmopathy. RNA transcripts were the template for amplifying TCR beta CDR3 regions. A first-round RT-PCR of the TCR CDR3 used the HTBI primer set. TCRdb used MiXCR to reprocess the multiplex PCR reads, holding one entry per CDR3 protein. The sample consists of some 690,000 distinct CDR3 sequences, approximately 15% of them appearing once. Sequencing input: blood. Receptors originate from a man aged 45-65 years with Graves' hyperthyroidism.

This clonotype was recorded many times. The rearrangement uses TRBV14 and TRBJ2-1, with D hard to call. This CDR3 comprises 13 residues. Germline CDR1 reads SGHDN; CDR2 reads FVKESK. Trimming shortened V by 5 bases and J by 0 bases, and 5 bases separated the two germline ends. CDR3 loop: CASSTSSYNEQFF. The CDR3 DNA is TGTGCCAGCAGCACCAGCTCCTACAATGAGCAGTTCTTC.

This clonotype has a handful of counts. The chain couples TRBV28 to TRBJ2-1; 7 bases agree with TRBD2. There are 16 residues in the CDR3. Germline CDR1 is MDHEN and CDR2 is SYDVKM. V trimming: 8 bases; J trimming: 5 bases; junction bases outside the gene matches: 15. CDR3: CASLMTAREIDNEQFF. CDR3 in DNA: TGTGCCAGCCTCATGACCGCGCGGGAGATAGACAATGAGCAGTTCTTC.

This clonotype was counted at least ten times. The chain couples TRBV19 to TRBJ2-7, with a weak D call TRBD1 (6 bases). CDR3 size: 13 residues. Trimming pared 7 bases from V and 1 base from J, leaving 11 bases between. Germline V gene sequence: CDR1 LNHDA, CDR2 SQIVND (reference sequence). As DNA, the CDR3 is TGTGCCAGTACCTCCGGACAGTCCTACGAGCAGTACTTC. Its translation is CASTSGQSYEQYF.

This clonotype has just a few counts. V is TRBV18 and J is TRBJ2-1, with 9 positions matching TRBD1. The CDR3 contains 15 residues. Germline lookup yields CDR1 KGHSH and CDR2 LQKENI. V lost 2 bases to trimming and J lost 9 bases; unmatched junction nucleotides: 8. CDR3 sequence (DNA): TGTGCCAGCTCACCAACCGGGACAGGGATCCGTGAGCAGTTCTTC. Its protein product is CASSPTGTGIREQFF.

The sample holds many counts of this clonotype. This chain uses TRBV7-3 with TRBJ2-1, with TRBD1 matching 10 bases. In germline, CDR1 is SGHTA, CDR2 FQGTGA. Trimming took 4 bases from V and 7 from J; bases not matched to a gene: 7. CDR3 length: 15 amino acids. CDR3 sequence: CASSSSGTGVNEQFF. In DNA, the CDR3 is TGTGCCAGCAGCTCCTCCGGGACAGGGGTAAATGAGCAGTTCTTC.

This clonotype was observed many times. The V and J genes are TRBV28 and TRBJ1-5; unclear D gene. This CDR3 comprises 13 residues. The V end lost 5 bases, the J end lost 3 bases, and 8 bases lay between the germline ends. Looked up from germline, CDR1 is MDHEN and CDR2 is SYDVKM. The CDR3 coding sequence is TGTGCCAGCAGTACCGCACCCAATCAGCCCCAGCATTTT. Its translation is CASSTAPNQPQHF.

This clonotype has a count of ten or more. V gene TRBV19 combines with J gene TRBJ1-1; D gene unclear. This CDR3 is 14 amino acids long. Trimming cost V 3 bases and J 3 bases, with 11 bases left between them. Germline CDR1 is LNHDA and CDR2 is SQIVND (reference sequence). DNA for the CDR3: TGTGCCAGTAGTATGGGAGGAACAGACACTGAAGCTTTCTTT. Translated, it gives CASSMGGTDTEAFF.

The chain recombines TRBV6-1 with TRBJ1-4, with unresolved D. Germline-derived CDR1 and CDR2 are MNHNS and SASEGT. CDR3 length: 12 residues. V lost 10 bases and J 5 bases, leaving 11 bases between the germline ends. The CDR3 region is CATQILNEKLFF. The CDR3 DNA follows: TGTGCCACTCAAATTTTAAATGAAAAACTGTTTTTT.

In DNA form, the CDR3 reads TGTGCCAGCAGCCCCGGACAGGGACACCCAGATACGCAGTATTTT. As protein: CASSPGQGHPDTQYF. The chain combines TRBV11-2 with TRBJ2-3; 8 nucleotides align to TRBD1. The CDR3 sequence is 15 residues long. V was pared by 5 bases and J by 4 bases, with 8 bases of the junction left unmatched. Germline V gene sequence: CDR1 SGHAT, CDR2 FQNNGV.

This chain uses TRBV4-3 with TRBJ1-6, with D hard to call. The germline CDR1 and CDR2 sequences are LGHNA and YSLEER. With 0 bases removed from V and 3 bases from J, the gap between germline ends came to 15 bases. The length of the CDR3 is 18 residues. DNA of the CDR3: TGCGCCAGCAGCCAAGAAGGCAGCGACACTATCTATAATTCACCCCTCCACTTT. Amino acids: CASSQEGSDTIYNSPLHF.

This clonotype was counted many times. V and J are TRBV11-2 and TRBJ2-2, with TRBD2 matching over 12 bases. Germline loops: CDR1 SGHAT, CDR2 FQNNGV. V shed 3 bases, J shed 7 bases, and the junction held 9 bases outside the gene matches. The CDR3 consists of 17 residues. DNA of the CDR3: TGTGCCAGCAGCTTCTCAGCCGGGACTAGCGGGTTCGGGGAGCTGTTTTTT. This encodes CASSFSAGTSGFGELFF.

The chain combines TRBV3-1 with TRBJ2-2; either TRBD1 or TRBD2 may fit D (6 bases each). This CDR3 spans 17 amino acids. The V end lost 2 bases, the J end lost 2 bases, and 15 bases lay between the germline ends. Germline assignment: CDR1 LGHDT and CDR2 YNNKEL (reference sequence). CDR3 nucleotide sequence: TGTGCCAGCAGCCAAAGTCCGACAGGACTAAACACCGGGGAGCTGTTTTTT. As protein: CASSQSPTGLNTGELFF. The full variable domain, with the rest looked up from reference TRBV3-1 and TRBJ2-2, is DTAVSQTPKYLVTQMGNDKSIKCEQNLGHDTMYWYKQDSKKFLKIMFSYNNKELIINETVPNRFSPKSPDKAHLNLHINSLELGDSAVYFCASSQSPTGLNTGELFFGEGSRLTVL.

The sample holds many counts of this clonotype. The rearrangement uses TRBV28 and TRBJ1-1; weak D call: TRBD1 (6 bases). V lost 2 bases, J lost 4 bases, and 14 bases lay in between. This CDR3 spans 15 amino acids. Germline-derived CDR1 and CDR2 are MDHEN and SYDVKM. CDR3 in amino acids: CASSLTTTGSTEAFF. For the CDR3, the DNA is TGTGCCAGCAGTTTAACAACGACAGGTTCCACTGAAGCTTTCTTT.

Ten or more counts support this clonotype. This sequence joins TRBV11-2 and TRBJ2-5, with 13 bases matching TRBD2. The CDR3 covers 15 residues. The trim removed 5 bases at V and 5 bases at J, leaving 5 bases unmatched. From germline, CDR1 is SGHAT and CDR2 FQNNGV. The CDR3 is CASSPRLAGGETQYF. The CDR3 DNA reads as TGTGCCAGCAGCCCCCGACTAGCGGGAGGTGAGACCCAGTACTTC.

V gene TRBV28 combines with J gene TRBJ1-5; 7 bases map to TRBD1. Germline V gene data show CDR1 as MDHEN and CDR2 as SYDVKM. The V and J ends lost 5 bases and 3 bases, in that order; junction bases with no gene match: 4. The CDR3 sequence is 14 residues long. CDR3 region: CASSGDRVNQPQHF. The CDR3 nucleotides read TGTGCCAGCAGTGGAGACAGGGTCAATCAGCCCCAGCATTTT.

There are a few counts of this clonotype. The gene calls are TRBV18 and TRBJ1-1; D may be TRBD1 (5 bases). Trimming left V 4 bases short and J 1 base short, with 16 bases between. Germline V gene lookup returns CDR1 KGHSH and CDR2 LQKENI. The CDR3 consists of 16 residues. CDR3 in amino acids: CASSRIGGTANTEAFF. CDR3 DNA sequence: TGTGCCAGCTCACGGATCGGGGGGACGGCGAACACTGAAGCTTTCTTT.

The chain recombines TRBV6-1 with TRBJ2-2; D unclear. Per germline, CDR1 MNHNS and CDR2 SASEGT. The CDR3 has 16 amino acids. The germline V and J ends were trimmed by 1 base and 1 base, with 10 bases remaining between them. DNA for the CDR3: TGTGCCAGCAGTGAAGGCCCAGCCATGAACACCGGGGAGCTGTTTTTT. Translated: CASSEGPAMNTGELFF.

This clonotype was recorded once. This chain uses TRBV9 with TRBJ2-1; 12 bases fit TRBD2. The CDR3 runs 15 residues. V shed 5 bases, J shed 8 bases, and the junction held 8 bases outside the gene matches. The germline V gene encodes CDR1 SGDLS and CDR2 YYNGEE. Written as DNA, the CDR3 is TGTGCCAGCAGTTTAAGACTAGCGGGAGATGATGAGCAGTTCTTC. Translation gives CASSLRLAGDDEQFF.

In its sample, this clonotype was seen many times. J is TRBJ2-7 and V is TRBV28, with 7 bases lining up with TRBD1. Germline lookup yields CDR1 MDHEN and CDR2 SYDVKM. The CDR3 is 15 residues long. V dropped 8 bases and J dropped 0; count of bases not matched to a gene: 10. CDR3 protein: CASGAKGAGSYEQYF. The DNA for the CDR3 is TGTGCCAGCGGCGCAAAGGGGGCGGGCTCCTACGAGCAGTACTTC. Using reference TRBV28 and TRBJ2-7 for the parts outside the CDR3, the full variable domain is DVKVTQSSRYLVKRTGEKVFLECVQDMDHENMFWYRQDPGLGLRLIYFSYDVKMKEKGDIPEGYSVSREKKERFSLILESASTNQTSMYLCASGAKGAGSYEQYFGPGTRLTVT.

This clonotype was detected ten times or more. This chain joins TRBV2 and TRBJ2-5, with 15 bases that match TRBD2. Trimming at V came to 5 bases and at J to 8 bases, leaving 3 bases not matched to a gene. This CDR3 has 14 amino acids. Germline CDR1 and CDR2: SNHLY and FYNNEI. The CDR3 sequence is CASSWGLAGGTQYF. DNA of the CDR3: TGTGCCAGCAGTTGGGGACTAGCGGGAGGAACCCAGTACTTC.